The text below deals with one TCR beta chain. What it binds is not known. 5'RACE template switching produced TCR cDNA carrying a universal primer site and UMIs. MiXCR, applied by TCRdb to the 5' RACE reads, yields one record per CDR3 protein. Here the sample spans some 560,000 distinct CDR3 sequences, 15% to 20% being singletons. In germline, CDR1 is SGHVS, CDR2 FNYEAQ. Trimming shortened V by 5 bases and J by 6 bases, and 20 bases separated the two germline ends. CDR3 size: 15 residues. The data were taken from a study of T cells after yellow fever vaccination. As for the study in general: Each low-cell-number fraction was prepared by means of SMART-Seq v4 Ultra Low Input. Overall study results and limits: On re-exposure, the response was weaker but peaked faster, at day 5 versus 15.

The sequencing here drew on PBMCs, taken 15 days after the yellow fever booster vaccination. The TCR comes from a man aged 25 to 40 who received the YFV17D yellow fever vaccine. This chain joins TRBV7-6 and TRBJ2-7; the D call may be TRBD1 or TRBD2 (7 bases each). CDR3 coding DNA: TGTGCCAGCAGCCTGCGGGAGACAGGGCCCTCCGAGCAGTACTTC. It is translated as CASSLRETGPSEQYF. The whole variable domain, remainder taken from reference TRBV7-6 and TRBJ2-7, is GAGVSQSPRYKVTKRGQDVALRCDPISGHVSLYWYRQALGQGPEFLTYFNYEAQQDKSGLPNDRFSAERPEGSISTLTIQRTEQRDSAMYRCASSLRETGPSEQYFGPGTRLTVT.